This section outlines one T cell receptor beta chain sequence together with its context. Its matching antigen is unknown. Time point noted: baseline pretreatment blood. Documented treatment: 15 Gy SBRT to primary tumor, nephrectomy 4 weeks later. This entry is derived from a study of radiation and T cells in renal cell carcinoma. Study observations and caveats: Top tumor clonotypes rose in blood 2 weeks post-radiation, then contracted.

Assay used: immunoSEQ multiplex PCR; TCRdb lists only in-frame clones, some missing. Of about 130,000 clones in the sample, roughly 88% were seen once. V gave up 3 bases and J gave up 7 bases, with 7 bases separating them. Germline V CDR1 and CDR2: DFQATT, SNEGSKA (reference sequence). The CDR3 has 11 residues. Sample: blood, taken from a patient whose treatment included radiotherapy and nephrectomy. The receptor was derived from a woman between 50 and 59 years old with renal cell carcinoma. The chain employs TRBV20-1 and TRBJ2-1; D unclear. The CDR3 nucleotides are TGCAGTGCTAGTATGAGGAATGAGCAGTTCTTC. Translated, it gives CSASMRNEQFF.